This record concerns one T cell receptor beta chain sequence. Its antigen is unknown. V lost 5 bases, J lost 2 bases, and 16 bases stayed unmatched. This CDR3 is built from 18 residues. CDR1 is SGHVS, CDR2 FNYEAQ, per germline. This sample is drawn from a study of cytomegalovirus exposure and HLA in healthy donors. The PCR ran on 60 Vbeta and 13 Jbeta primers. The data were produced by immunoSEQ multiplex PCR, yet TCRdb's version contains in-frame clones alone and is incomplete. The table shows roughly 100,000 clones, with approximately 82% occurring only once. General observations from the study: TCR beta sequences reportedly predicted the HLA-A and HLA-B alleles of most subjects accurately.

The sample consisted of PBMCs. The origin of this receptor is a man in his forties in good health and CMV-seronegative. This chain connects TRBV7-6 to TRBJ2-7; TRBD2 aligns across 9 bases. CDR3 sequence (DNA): TGTGCCAGCAGCCCTCTCTTGGCGGGGGGGCCTGAGGCCTACGAGCAGTACTTC. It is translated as CASSPLLAGGPEAYEQYF.